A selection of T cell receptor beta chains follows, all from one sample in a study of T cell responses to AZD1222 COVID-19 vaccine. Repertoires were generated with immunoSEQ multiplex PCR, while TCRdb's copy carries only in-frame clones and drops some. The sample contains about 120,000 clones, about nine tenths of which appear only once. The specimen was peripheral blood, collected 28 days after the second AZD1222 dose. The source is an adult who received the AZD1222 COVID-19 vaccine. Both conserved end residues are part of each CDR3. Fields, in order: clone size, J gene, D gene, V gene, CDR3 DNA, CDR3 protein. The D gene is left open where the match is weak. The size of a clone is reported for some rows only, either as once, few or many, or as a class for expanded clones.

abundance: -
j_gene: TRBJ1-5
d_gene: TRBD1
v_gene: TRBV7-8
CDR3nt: TGTGCCAGCAGCTTAGTCGGACAGGGGGCGGGCAATCAGCCCCAGCATTTT
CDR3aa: CASSLVGQGAGNQPQHF

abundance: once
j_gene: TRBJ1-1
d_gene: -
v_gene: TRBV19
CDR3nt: TGTGCCAGTAGTATAGGACAGAGACACGCTTTCTTT
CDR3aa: CASSIGQRHAFF

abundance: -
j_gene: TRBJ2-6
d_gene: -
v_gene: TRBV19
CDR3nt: TGTGCCAGTAGAGTCCTAGGGGCCAACGTCCTGACTTTC
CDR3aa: CASRVLGANVLTF

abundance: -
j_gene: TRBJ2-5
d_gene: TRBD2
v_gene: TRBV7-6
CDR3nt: TGTGCCAGCAGCTCCGGACTAGCGGGAGTGCAAGAGACCCAGTACTTC
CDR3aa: CASSSGLAGVQETQYF

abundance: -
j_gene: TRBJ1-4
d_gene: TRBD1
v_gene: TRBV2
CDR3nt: TGTGCCAGCAGCCGAAGCGACAGGGCGGGGGAAGCTAATGAAAAACTGTTTTTT
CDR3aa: CASSRSDRAGEANEKLFF

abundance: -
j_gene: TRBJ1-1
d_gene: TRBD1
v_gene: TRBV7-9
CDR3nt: TGTGCCAGCAGCTGGGACAGGGCGACTGAAGCTTTCTTT
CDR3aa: CASSWDRATEAFF

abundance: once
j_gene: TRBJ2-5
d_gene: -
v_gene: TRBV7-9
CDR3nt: TGTGCCAGCAGCTTAAGGGGGGCCGGCGAGACCCAGTACTTC
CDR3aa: CASSLRGAGETQYF

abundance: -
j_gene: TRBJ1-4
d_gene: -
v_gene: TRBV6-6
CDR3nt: TGTGCCAGCAGTCGATCGAATTCTGAAAAACTGTTTTTT
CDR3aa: CASSRSNSEKLFF

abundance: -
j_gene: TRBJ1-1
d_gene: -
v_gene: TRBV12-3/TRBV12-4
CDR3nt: TGTGCCAGCAGTCGTCAGGGTGGCACTGAAGCTTTCTTT
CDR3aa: CASSRQGGTEAFF

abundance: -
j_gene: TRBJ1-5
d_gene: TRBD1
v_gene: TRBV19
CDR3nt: TGTGCCAGTAGTATCGGCAGGGGGGGCAATCAGCCCCAGCATTTT
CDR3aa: CASSIGRGGNQPQHF

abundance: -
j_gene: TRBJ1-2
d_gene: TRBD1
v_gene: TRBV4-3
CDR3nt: TGCGCCAGCAGCCGTTCGGACAGGGGGGATGGCTACACCTTC
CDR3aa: CASSRSDRGDGYTF

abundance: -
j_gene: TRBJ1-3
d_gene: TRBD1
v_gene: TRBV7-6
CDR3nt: TGTGCCAGCAGCTTAGGCCGGACAGGGTCTGGAAACACCATATATTTT
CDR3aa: CASSLGRTGSGNTIYF

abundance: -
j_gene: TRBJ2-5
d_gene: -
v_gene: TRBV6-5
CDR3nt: TGTGCCAGCGCCGTGGAGACCCAGTACTTC
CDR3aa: CASAVETQYF

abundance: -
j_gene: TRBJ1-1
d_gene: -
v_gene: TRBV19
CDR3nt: TGTGCCAGTAGTATGGGGCCGGCCGCTGAAGCTTTCTTT
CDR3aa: CASSMGPAAEAFF

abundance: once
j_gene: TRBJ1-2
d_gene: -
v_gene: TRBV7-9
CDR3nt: TGTGCCAGCAGCTTAGCGCTCCTAAGCTATGGCTACACCTTC
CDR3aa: CASSLALLSYGYTF

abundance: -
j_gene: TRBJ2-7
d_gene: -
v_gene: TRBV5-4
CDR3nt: TGTGCCAGCAGCTTGGGGGTCCACCCCTACGAGCAGTACTTC
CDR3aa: CASSLGVHPYEQYF

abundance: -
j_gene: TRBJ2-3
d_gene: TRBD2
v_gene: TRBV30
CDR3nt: TGTGCCTGGAGTACCCGAAGCGGGGGGCGGGCAGATACGCAGTATTTT
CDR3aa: CAWSTRSGGRADTQYF

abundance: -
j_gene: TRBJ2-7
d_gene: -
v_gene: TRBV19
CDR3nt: TGTGCCAGTAGTATTGGGTCGAACCCTTCCTACGAGCAGTACTTC
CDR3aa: CASSIGSNPSYEQYF